The 20 T cell receptor beta chains reported below all come from one sample, sequenced in a study of blood T cell repertoires in COVID-19. Sequencing was performed with immunoSEQ multiplex PCR; in TCRdb, only in-frame clones are kept and a portion is missing. The table records approximately 190,000 clones, around four fifths of them present only once. The sample consisted of peripheral blood. These receptors all come from a woman aged 30 to 39 with acute or convalescent COVID-19.

This clone was observed once. CDR3 protein: CASSSPRLAGARSQETQYF. The CDR3 bases are TGTGCCAGCAGTTCACCCCGACTAGCGGGGGCCCGGAGCCAAGAGACCCAGTACTTC. The chain joins TRBV28 to TRBJ2-5; the match to TRBD2 covers 12 bases. With 4 bases clipped from V and 1 base from J, the junction kept 13 bases outside the gene matches. Germline-derived CDR1 and CDR2 are MDHEN and SYDVKM. The CDR3 sequence is 19 residues long.

The chain carries TRBV29-1 and TRBJ2-3; 8 bases are a match to TRBD1. Trimming removed 7 bases from V and 0 bases from J; junction bases left unmatched: 3. The V gene's germline CDR1 is SQVTM and CDR2 ANQGSEA. The CDR3 totals 13 residues. CDR3 sequence reads: CSGWTGSTDTQYF. For the CDR3, the DNA is TGCAGCGGATGGACAGGGAGCACAGATACGCAGTATTTT.

The V gene is TRBV6-5, the J gene TRBJ2-7, with 9 bases that match TRBD1. Germline V gene sequence: CDR1 MNHEY, CDR2 SVGAGI. J lost 5 bases, V lost 7 bases, and 6 bases had no gene match. The CDR3 runs to 13 residues. CDR3 bases: TGTGCCAGCATTTCATGGACAGGGGACGAGCAGTACTTC. This codes for CASISWTGDEQYF.

The chain links TRBV5-1 to TRBJ1-2; 9 bases line up with TRBD1. The CDR3 consists of 17 residues. The V gene's germline CDR1 is SGHRS and CDR2 YFSETQ. J was trimmed by 4 bases and V by 4 bases; bases with no gene match: 14. The CDR3 DNA follows: TGCGCCAGCAGCAGAGGGTCACAGGGGGCTTTGATCTATGGCTACACCTTC. Protein sequence: CASSRGSQGALIYGYTF.

The J gene is TRBJ2-1, the V gene TRBV19, with 9 positions matching TRBD2. Per the germline V gene, CDR1 is LNHDA and CDR2 is SQIVND (reference sequence). This CDR3 comprises 15 residues. J gave up 6 bases and V 0 bases, and 3 bases lay outside the gene matches. CDR3 bases: TGTGCCAGTAGTATAGATTTACTAGCGGGCAATGAGCAGTTCTTC. It is translated as CASSIDLLAGNEQFF.

V is TRBV5-4 and J is TRBJ2-5; no reliable D call. The CDR3 extends over 13 amino acids. The germline V gene encodes CDR1 SGHNT and CDR2 YYREEE (reference sequence). Trimming pared 0 bases from V and 4 bases from J, leaving 7 bases between. The CDR3 protein is CASSLEARETQYF. As DNA, the CDR3 is TGTGCCAGCAGCTTGGAAGCGCGAGAGACCCAGTACTTC.

V is TRBV5-1 and J is TRBJ2-1; the D gene is possibly TRBD1 (6 bases). V was shortened by 0 bases and J by 1 base, with 8 bases between the two germline ends. There are 15 residues in the CDR3. Germline V gene lookup returns CDR1 SGHRS and CDR2 YFSETQ. CDR3 DNA sequence: TGCGCCAGCAGCTTGGTACAGGGTTCCTACAATGAGCAGTTCTTC. This codes for CASSLVQGSYNEQFF.

The J gene is TRBJ2-3, the V gene TRBV15; TRBD1 matches at 11 bases. Germline CDR1 LNHNV, CDR2 YYDKDF (reference sequence). This CDR3 region has 17 residues. With V trimmed by 3 bases and J by 5 bases, 10 bases remained unmatched. As DNA, the CDR3 is TGTGCCACCAGCAGGACGGACAGGGGGCCAGGAGGAGATACGCAGTATTTT. Translation: CATSRTDRGPGGDTQYF. Together with reference TRBV15 and TRBJ2-3, the CDR3 gives the full variable domain: DAMVIQNPRYQVTQFGKPVTLSCSQTLNHNVMYWYQQKSSQAPKLLFHYYDKDFNNEADTPDNFQSRRPNTSFCFLDIRSPGLGDTAMYLCATSRTDRGPGGDTQYFGPGTRLTVL.

The gene calls are TRBV4-2 and TRBJ2-2; D not resolved. Per germline, CDR1 LGHNA and CDR2 YNFKEQ. V was pared by 4 bases and J by 5 bases, with 20 bases between. The CDR3 runs to 17 residues. The CDR3 nucleotides read TGTGCCAGCAGCCGATCGAGGCAAGTTCGGGTAACCGGGGAGCTGTTTTTT. It encodes CASSRSRQVRVTGELFF.

The chain combines TRBV27 with TRBJ1-6, with 7 bases that match TRBD1. The V segment lost 7 bases and the J segment 7 bases; nucleotides outside the gene matches: 7. Germline V gives CDR1 MNHEY, CDR2 SMNVEV (reference sequence). The CDR3 has 14 amino acids. The CDR3 spells CASTRGQGNSPLHF. The CDR3 nucleotides are TGTGCCAGCACTAGGGGGCAGGGGAATTCACCCCTCCACTTT.

The chain links TRBV7-2 to TRBJ2-2; TRBD2 aligns across 7 bases. In germline, CDR1 is SGHTA, CDR2 FQGNSA. The CDR3 spans 14 residues. The junction had 3 bases not matched to a gene; V was cut back by 3 bases and J by 5 bases. CDR3 protein: CASSLGRGTGELFF. DNA for the CDR3: TGTGCCAGCAGCTTGGGGCGGGGGACCGGGGAGCTGTTTTTT.

This sequence joins TRBV7-9 and TRBJ2-1; 11 positions agree with TRBD1. This CDR3 is built from 15 residues. Germline V gene lookup returns CDR1 SEHNR and CDR2 FQNEAQ (reference sequence). Trimming at V came to 5 bases and at J to 6 bases, leaving 6 bases not matched to a gene. CDR3 in amino acids: CASSQEGTGGNEQFF. CDR3 nucleotides: TGTGCCAGCAGCCAGGAGGGGACAGGGGGCAATGAGCAGTTCTTC.

The V and J genes are TRBV7-9 and TRBJ1-4; D remains ambiguous. This CDR3 has 16 residues. CDR1 SEHNR and CDR2 FQNEAQ come from the germline V gene (reference sequence). V gave up 5 bases and J gave up 7 bases, with 20 bases separating them. CDR3: CASSIEPGFQREKLFF. The CDR3 nucleotides read TGTGCCAGCAGCATAGAGCCGGGATTTCAGCGTGAAAAACTGTTTTTT.

This clone has just a few counts. The genes are TRBV13 and TRBJ2-1, with 12 bases lining up with TRBD2. CDR3 length: 20 amino acids. Germline V gene sequence: CDR1 PRHDT, CDR2 FYEKMQ (reference sequence). V shed 2 bases and J 8 bases; nucleotides not matched to a gene: 19. The CDR3 DNA reads TGTGCCAGCAGCTTATACTCTAGGGCTAGCGGGAGGGCCGGTCTTGATGAGCAGTTCTTC. It is translated as CASSLYSRASGRAGLDEQFF. The whole variable domain, remainder taken from reference TRBV13 and TRBJ2-1, is AAGVIQSPRHLIKEKRETATLKCYPIPRHDTVYWYQQGPGQDPQFLISFYEKMQSDKGSIPDRFSAQQFSDYHSELNMSSLELGDSALYFCASSLYSRASGRAGLDEQFFGPGTRLTVL.

The chain employs TRBV28 and TRBJ1-2; the D is unclear. V gave up 6 bases and J gave up 2 bases, with 10 bases separating them. Germline lookup yields CDR1 MDHEN and CDR2 SYDVKM. This CDR3 comprises 13 residues. The CDR3 spells CASSPTANYGYTF. CDR3 nucleotide sequence: TGTGCCAGCAGCCCCACAGCCAACTATGGCTACACCTTC.

This clone was detected a few times. The chain couples TRBV27 to TRBJ1-1, with 8 positions matching TRBD1. Germline trimming cut 2 bases from V and 13 bases from J; bases unmatched to any gene: 3. In germline, CDR1 is MNHEY, CDR2 SMNVEV (reference sequence). The CDR3 has 11 residues. The CDR3 sequence is CASSLRGQDFF. In DNA, the CDR3 is TGTGCCAGCAGTTTAAGGGGACAGGATTTCTTT.

J is TRBJ1-2 and V is TRBV14, with D unclear. V shed 4 bases and J shed 4 bases, with 19 bases lying between them. From germline, CDR1 is SGHDN and CDR2 FVKESK. The CDR3 loop spans 16 amino acids. CDR3 sequence: CASSRSLGPPLYGYTF. CDR3 in DNA: TGTGCCAGCAGCCGGTCCCTGGGCCCGCCCCTCTATGGCTACACCTTC.

V and J are TRBV15 and TRBJ1-1; D call uncertain. The V and J ends lost 0 bases and 7 bases respectively, with 9 bases between them. The CDR3 is made up of 13 amino acids. Germline assignment: CDR1 LNHNV and CDR2 YYDKDF (reference sequence). This chain's CDR3 is CATSRERVFEAFF. The CDR3 DNA follows: TGTGCCACCAGCAGAGAGAGGGTTTTTGAAGCTTTCTTT.

This chain uses TRBV19 with TRBJ2-2, with TRBD1 matching over 9 bases. V shed 4 bases, J shed 6 bases, and the junction held 9 bases outside the gene matches. CDR1 is LNHDA and CDR2 is SQIVND in the germline V gene (reference sequence). The CDR3 runs to 16 residues. In DNA, the CDR3 is TGTGCCAGTAGTAAACCCACAGGGGGCGCGGCCGGGGAGCTGTTTTTT. Amino acids: CASSKPTGGAAGELFF.

In this sample, this clone turned up a few times. The rearrangement links TRBV27 to TRBJ2-2; D perhaps matches TRBD2 (7 bases). V shed 0 bases and J shed 6 bases, with 14 bases lying between them. The germline V gene encodes CDR1 MNHEY and CDR2 SMNVEV (reference sequence). CDR3 length: 16 residues. The CDR3, as DNA: TGTGCCAGCAGTTTATCGTCTGGGGGGGCAGCCGGGGAGCTGTTTTTT. It codes for CASSLSSGGAAGELFF.